These T cell receptor beta chains were read from a single sample in a study. One entry per CDR3 protein, called by TCRdb with MiXCR from the RT-PCR reads. The table has hundreds of thousands of distinct CDR3 sequences, 12% to 15% seen once. Source material: memory CD4+ T cells from blood. The receptors were gathered from a female donor in good health, serving as a healthy control. CDR3s include the opening cysteine and the closing phenylalanine or tryptophan. A D gene is named only where the DNA matches it firmly. Not all rows give a size; the values are once, few, many and, for expanded clones, a class.

CDR3nt,CDR3aa,j_gene,v_gene,abundance,d_gene
TGTGCCAGCAGCGTAGGATCTGGGGTAGGAACTGAAGCTTTCTTT,CASSVGSGVGTEAFF,TRBJ1-1,TRBV9,NA,NA
TGCGCCAGCAGCCAACAGGGGGCTTCCTACGAGCAGTACTTC,CASSQQGASYEQYF,TRBJ2-7,TRBV5-1,NA,TRBD1
TGTGCCAGCAGCCCCGAGGCCACTGAAGCTTTCTTT,CASSPEATEAFF,TRBJ1-1,TRBV7-2,NA,NA
TGCGCCAGCAGCGTAGGAGTAGCGGGAGGGCTGGACATTCAGTACTTC,CASSVGVAGGLDIQYF,TRBJ2-4,TRBV5-1,few,TRBD2
TGTGCCAGCAGCTTGACTAGCGGGGGACAAGAGACCCAGTACTTC,CASSLTSGGQETQYF,TRBJ2-5,TRBV7-3,many,TRBD2
TGTGCCAGCAGCTTAACCTCTCGAACGACAGGGGAGCAAGAGACCCAGTACTTC,CASSLTSRTTGEQETQYF,TRBJ2-5,TRBV7-9,few,TRBD1
TGTGCCAGTAGTACCTCCGGACGGGGGGAGCTGTTTTTT,CASSTSGRGELFF,TRBJ2-2,TRBV19,once,NA
TGTGCCAGCAGACACCGTCCGGGTCAAACTGAAGCTTTCTTT,CASRHRPGQTEAFF,TRBJ1-1,TRBV27,few,NA
TGTGCCACCTCCAGCGGGGGTTGGGATCAGCCCCAGCATTTT,CATSSGGWDQPQHF,TRBJ1-5,TRBV24-1,few,NA
TGTGCCAGCAGCGAGCTCGGGGGTTCCTACAATGAGCAGTTCTTC,CASSELGGSYNEQFF,TRBJ2-1,TRBV28,few,NA
TGCAGTGCTACGCCTAGCGGTTTCTCCTACGAGCAGTACTTC,CSATPSGFSYEQYF,TRBJ2-7,TRBV20-1,many,TRBD2
TGCGCCAGCAGCCAAGATTATGTCGGAGGGACGGGTCAGCCCCAGCATTTT,CASSQDYVGGTGQPQHF,TRBJ1-5,TRBV4-3,many,NA
TGTGCCAGCAGTCCCTACAGGGGTCTACCCTTACAGAACACTGAAGCTTTCTTT,CASSPYRGLPLQNTEAFF,TRBJ1-1,TRBV28,NA,TRBD1
TGTGCCAGCAGCCCCACAGGGTCAAGCTCCTATAATTCACCCCTCCACTTT,CASSPTGSSSYNSPLHF,TRBJ1-6,TRBV6-5,many,NA
TGTGCCAGCAGCCCCCGGACAGGGGACTATGGCTACACCTTC,CASSPRTGDYGYTF,TRBJ1-2,TRBV7-9,many,TRBD1
TGCAGTGCTGAGCCGAAGGGGGGGCCGGGGGAGCAGTACTTC,CSAEPKGGPGEQYF,TRBJ2-7,TRBV20-1,few,NA
TGCAGTGCTAGGGGACTAGCGGGAGGCTACGAGCAGTACTTC,CSARGLAGGYEQYF,TRBJ2-7,TRBV20-1,NA,TRBD2
TGTGCCAGCAGTTTACAGGCAGCATCTAATTCACCCCTCCACTTT,CASSLQAASNSPLHF,TRBJ1-6,TRBV12-3/TRBV12-4,NA,NA
TGTGCCAGCAGCCCCCGACGGTCGCCGGGAGAGCAGTACTTC,CASSPRRSPGEQYF,TRBJ2-7,TRBV7-2,NA,NA
TGTGCCATCAGCGGACTACGAGAAGAGCAGTACTTC,CAISGLREEQYF,TRBJ2-7,TRBV10-3,NA,NA
TGTGCCAGCAAGGAGACTAACTACTACGAGCAGTACTTC,CASKETNYYEQYF,TRBJ2-7,TRBV28,many,NA
TGTGCCGGAGGGAAGAACACAGATACGCAGTATTTT,CAGGKNTDTQYF,TRBJ2-3,TRBV10-3,NA,NA
TGCAGTGCTTCTAGCGGGGGAGCGAACACCGGGGAGCTGTTTTTT,CSASSGGANTGELFF,TRBJ2-2,TRBV20-1,NA,TRBD2
TGTGCCAGCAGGCCACGGACAGGGTTTGAAGCTTTCTTT,CASRPRTGFEAFF,TRBJ1-1,TRBV2,NA,TRBD1
TGCAGCGTTGCAACAGGGGGCGGTTTCGGGGAGCTGTTTTTT,CSVATGGGFGELFF,TRBJ2-2,TRBV29-1,few,TRBD1
TGCGCCAGCAGCCAGCAAGGGCGGACGGAATCCAATGAGCAGTTCTTC,CASSQQGRTESNEQFF,TRBJ2-1,TRBV4-1,many,NA
TGTGCCAGCAGTTTACGGGCCTATGGCTACACCTTC,CASSLRAYGYTF,TRBJ1-2,TRBV28,NA,NA
TGCAGTGCTAGTGTTTTCGGGACAGGGGGTAATCAGCCCCAGCATTTT,CSASVFGTGGNQPQHF,TRBJ1-5,TRBV20-1,many,TRBD1
TGCAGTGCTACTTCCGGGACAGGGTATGGCTACACCTTC,CSATSGTGYGYTF,TRBJ1-2,TRBV20-1,NA,TRBD1
TGTGCCAGCAGTTTCTGGGGTAGGAGAACCGGGGAGCTGTTTTTT,CASSFWGRRTGELFF,TRBJ2-2,TRBV12-3/TRBV12-4,few,NA
TGCGCCAGCAGCTTGGTTGCGGGAGGAGATACGCAGTATTTT,CASSLVAGGDTQYF,TRBJ2-3,TRBV5-1,NA,TRBD2
TGTGCCAGCAGTTTATTGGTGTACTATGGCTACACCTTC,CASSLLVYYGYTF,TRBJ1-2,TRBV12-3/TRBV12-4,few,NA
TGTGCCAGCAGTTACTCGGTTCTAGGAGGAACTGAAGCTTTCTTT,CASSYSVLGGTEAFF,TRBJ1-1,TRBV6-5,NA,NA
TGTGCCACCAGCAGAGCTGGGGGGACAGGGCAATCACCCCTCCACTTT,CATSRAGGTGQSPLHF,TRBJ1-6,TRBV15,NA,TRBD1
TGCAGTGCAGGGGGCCGCACCACCTTAAATGAGCAGTTCTTC,CSAGGRTTLNEQFF,TRBJ2-1,TRBV20-1,NA,TRBD1
TGTGCCAGCAGTGACTCAACACAAGGGAACACTGAAGCTTTCTTT,CASSDSTQGNTEAFF,TRBJ1-1,TRBV6-4,many,NA
TGTGCCAGCAGCCAAGGCCCTCGGGACAGGGGTCATACGCAGTATTTT,CASSQGPRDRGHTQYF,TRBJ2-3,TRBV3-1,few,TRBD1
TGCGCCAGCAGCTTTTCAGCGGGGGCGTCCTACGAGCAGTACTTC,CASSFSAGASYEQYF,TRBJ2-7,TRBV5-1,NA,TRBD2